This T cell receptor beta chain was found in a study of human T cells and chemical hapten exposure. Across the whole study: Throughout a study of roughly 5.5 months, patients underwent weekly scalp administration of diphenylcyclopropenone doses. Findings and caveats of the study: Expanded TCRs clustered into significantly more large CDR3 similarity groups than controls, the analysis revealed.

Germline V gives CDR1 SQVTM, CDR2 ANQGSEA. The CDR3 loop spans 12 amino acids. Trimming pared 6 bases from V and 1 base from J, leaving 10 bases between. Time point described: pre-sensitization, week 0. Specified treatment: therapeutic diphenylcyclopropenone sensitization with weekly scalp DPC. The sample holds many counts of this clonotype. Its antigen is not known. As the library was built, unique molecular identifiers were attached to individual cDNA molecules. TCRdb independently ran MiXCR on the RACE reads; one entry per CDR3 protein. The table has 300,000 to 450,000 distinct CDR3 sequences, 4% to 6% seen once; the top ten hold 2.6%.

The rearrangement uses TRBV29-1 and TRBJ2-7; D uncertain. The receptor was isolated from a woman aged 50 to 65 with alopecia areata. Some clones in this sample may be carry-over from other donors' samples. The sample consisted of whole blood, taken in connection with sensitization to the hapten diphenylcyclopropenone (DPC). The CDR3 DNA sequence: TGCAGCGTCTCGGGCCGATCCTACGAGCAGTACTTC. This translates into CSVSGRSYEQYF.